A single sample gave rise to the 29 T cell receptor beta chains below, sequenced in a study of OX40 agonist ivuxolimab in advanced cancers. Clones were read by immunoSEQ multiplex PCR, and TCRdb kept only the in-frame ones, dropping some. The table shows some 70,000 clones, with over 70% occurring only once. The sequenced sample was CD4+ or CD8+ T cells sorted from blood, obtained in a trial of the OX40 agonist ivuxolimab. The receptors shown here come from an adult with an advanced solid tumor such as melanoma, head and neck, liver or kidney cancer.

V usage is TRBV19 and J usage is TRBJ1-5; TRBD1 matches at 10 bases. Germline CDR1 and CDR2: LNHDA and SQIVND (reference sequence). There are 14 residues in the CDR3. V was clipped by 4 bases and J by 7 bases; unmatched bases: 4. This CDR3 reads CASSRGTGEQPQHF. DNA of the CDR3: TGTGCCAGTAGTAGGGGGACAGGGGAGCAGCCCCAGCATTTT. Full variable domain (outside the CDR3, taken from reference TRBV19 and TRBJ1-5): DGGITQSPKYLFRKEGQNVTLSCEQNLNHDAMYWYRQDPGQGLRLIYYSQIVNDFQKGDIAEGYSVSREKKESFPLTVTSAQKNPTAFYLCASSRGTGEQPQHFGDGTRLSIL.

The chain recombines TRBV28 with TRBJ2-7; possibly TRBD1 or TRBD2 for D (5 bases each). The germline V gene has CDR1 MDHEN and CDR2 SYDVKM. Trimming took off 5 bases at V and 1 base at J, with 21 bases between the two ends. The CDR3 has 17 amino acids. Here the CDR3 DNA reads TGTGCCAGCAGTGGGGGTGAGGGGCAGCGGAGATCCTACGAGCAGTACTTC. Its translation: CASSGGEGQRRSYEQYF.

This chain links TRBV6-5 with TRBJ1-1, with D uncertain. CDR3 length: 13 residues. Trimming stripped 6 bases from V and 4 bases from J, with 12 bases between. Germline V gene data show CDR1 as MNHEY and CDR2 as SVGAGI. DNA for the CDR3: TGTGCCAGCAGCCTGGAACGGTTCACTGAAGCTTTCTTT. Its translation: CASSLERFTEAFF.

Here the CDR3 DNA reads TGTGCCAGCAGTGGGGGGGAGGGCCATGGCTACACCTTC. This translates into CASSGGEGHGYTF. This chain connects TRBV6-1 to TRBJ1-2; D is possibly TRBD1 (5 bases). This CDR3 has 13 residues. CDR1 MNHNS and CDR2 SASEGT come from the germline V gene. Trimming left V 4 bases short and J 6 bases short, with 12 bases between.

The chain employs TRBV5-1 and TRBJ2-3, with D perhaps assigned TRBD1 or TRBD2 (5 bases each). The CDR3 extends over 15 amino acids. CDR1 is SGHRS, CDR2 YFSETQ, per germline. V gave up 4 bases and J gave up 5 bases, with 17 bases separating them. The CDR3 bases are TGCGCCAGCAGCCCCACTCCTGGGGGAAGAGATACGCAGTATTTT. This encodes CASSPTPGGRDTQYF.

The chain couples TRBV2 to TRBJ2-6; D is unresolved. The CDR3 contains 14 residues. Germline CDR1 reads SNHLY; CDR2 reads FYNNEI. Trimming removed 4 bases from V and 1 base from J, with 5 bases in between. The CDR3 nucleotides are TGTGCCAGCAGTGGACTTTCTGGGGCCAACGTCCTGACTTTC. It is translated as CASSGLSGANVLTF.

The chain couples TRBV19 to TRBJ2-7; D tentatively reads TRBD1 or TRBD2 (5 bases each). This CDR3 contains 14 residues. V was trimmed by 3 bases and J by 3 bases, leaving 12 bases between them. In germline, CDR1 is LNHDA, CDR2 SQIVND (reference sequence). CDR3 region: CASSISGTHYEQYF. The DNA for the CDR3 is TGTGCCAGTAGTATCTCCGGGACGCACTACGAGCAGTACTTC. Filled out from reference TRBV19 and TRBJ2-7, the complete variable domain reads DGGITQSPKYLFRKEGQNVTLSCEQNLNHDAMYWYRQDPGQGLRLIYYSQIVNDFQKGDIAEGYSVSREKKESFPLTVTSAQKNPTAFYLCASSISGTHYEQYFGPGTRLTVT.

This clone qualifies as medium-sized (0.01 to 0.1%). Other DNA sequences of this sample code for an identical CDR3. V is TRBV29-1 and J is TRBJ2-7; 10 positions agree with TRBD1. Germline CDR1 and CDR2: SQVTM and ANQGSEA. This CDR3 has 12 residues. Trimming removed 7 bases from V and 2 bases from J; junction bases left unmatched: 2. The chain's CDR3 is CSAGQGTYEQYF. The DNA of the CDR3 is TGCAGCGCGGGACAGGGGACCTACGAGCAGTACTTC.

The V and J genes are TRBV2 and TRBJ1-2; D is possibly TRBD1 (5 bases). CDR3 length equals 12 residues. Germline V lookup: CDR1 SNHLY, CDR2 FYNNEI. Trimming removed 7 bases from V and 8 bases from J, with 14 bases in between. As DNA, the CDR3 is TGTGCCAGCACTTTGACCGGGGGGGGCTACACCTTC. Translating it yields CASTLTGGGYTF.

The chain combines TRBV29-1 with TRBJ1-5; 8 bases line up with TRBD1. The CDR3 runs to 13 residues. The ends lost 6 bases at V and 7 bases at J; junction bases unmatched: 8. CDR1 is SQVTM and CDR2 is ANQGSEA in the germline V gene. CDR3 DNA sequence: TGCAGCGTCGCCGGACAGGGAGAACAGCCCCAGCATTTT. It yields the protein CSVAGQGEQPQHF.

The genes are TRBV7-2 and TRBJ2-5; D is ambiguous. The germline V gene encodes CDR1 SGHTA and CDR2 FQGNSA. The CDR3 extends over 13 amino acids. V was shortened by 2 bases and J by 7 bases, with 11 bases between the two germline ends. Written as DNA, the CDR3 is TGTGCCAGCAGCTTATCGGGCAGTGGGACCCAGTACTTC. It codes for CASSLSGSGTQYF.

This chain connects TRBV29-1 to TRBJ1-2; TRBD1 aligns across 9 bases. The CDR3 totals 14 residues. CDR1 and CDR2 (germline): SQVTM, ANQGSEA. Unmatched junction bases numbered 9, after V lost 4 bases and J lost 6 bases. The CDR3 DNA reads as TGCAGCGTTGTGGGACCGGGACAGGGACATGGCTACACCTTC. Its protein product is CSVVGPGQGHGYTF.

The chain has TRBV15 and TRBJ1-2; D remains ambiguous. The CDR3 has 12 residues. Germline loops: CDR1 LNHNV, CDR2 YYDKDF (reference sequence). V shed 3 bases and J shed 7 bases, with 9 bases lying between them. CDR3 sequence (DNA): TGTGCCACCAGCAGGCGGTTAGGTGGCTACACCTTC. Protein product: CATSRRLGGYTF.

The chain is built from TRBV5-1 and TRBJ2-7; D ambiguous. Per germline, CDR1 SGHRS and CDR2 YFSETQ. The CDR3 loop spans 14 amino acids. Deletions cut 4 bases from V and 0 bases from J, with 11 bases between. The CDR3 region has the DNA TGCGCCAGCAGCCCCGGACGGACCTCCTACGAGCAGTACTTC. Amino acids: CASSPGRTSYEQYF.

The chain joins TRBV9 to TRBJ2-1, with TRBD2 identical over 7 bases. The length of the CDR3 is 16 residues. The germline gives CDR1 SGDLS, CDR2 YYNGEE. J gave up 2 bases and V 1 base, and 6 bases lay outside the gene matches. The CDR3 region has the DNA TGTGCCAGCAGCGTATTCGGAACTAGCGCCTACAATGAGCAGTTCTTC. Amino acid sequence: CASSVFGTSAYNEQFF.

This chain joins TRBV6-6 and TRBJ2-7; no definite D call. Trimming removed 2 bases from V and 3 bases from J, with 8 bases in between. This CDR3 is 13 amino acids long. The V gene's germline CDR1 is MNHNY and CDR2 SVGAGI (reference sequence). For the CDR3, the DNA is TGTGCCAGCAGTTACACGTGGGGCTACGAGCAGTACTTC. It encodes CASSYTWGYEQYF.

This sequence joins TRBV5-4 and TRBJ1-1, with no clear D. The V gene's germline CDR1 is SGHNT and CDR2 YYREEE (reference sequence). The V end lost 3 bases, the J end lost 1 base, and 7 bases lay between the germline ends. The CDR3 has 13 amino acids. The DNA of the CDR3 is TGTGCCAGCAGCTACGACAAGAACACTGAAGCTTTCTTT. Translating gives CASSYDKNTEAFF. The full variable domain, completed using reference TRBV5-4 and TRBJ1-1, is ETGVTQSPTHLIKTRGQQVTLRCSSQSGHNTVSWYQQALGQGPQFIFQYYREEENGRGNFPPRFSGLQFPNYSSELNVNALELDDSALYLCASSYDKNTEAFFGQGTRLTVV.

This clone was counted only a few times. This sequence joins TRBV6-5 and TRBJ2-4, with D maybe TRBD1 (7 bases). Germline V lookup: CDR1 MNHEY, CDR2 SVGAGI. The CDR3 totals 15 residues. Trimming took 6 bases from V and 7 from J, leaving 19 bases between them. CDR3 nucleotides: TGTGCCAGCAGGGAGGGGGCGCGGGGTTGGAACATTCAGTACTTC. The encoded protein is CASREGARGWNIQYF.

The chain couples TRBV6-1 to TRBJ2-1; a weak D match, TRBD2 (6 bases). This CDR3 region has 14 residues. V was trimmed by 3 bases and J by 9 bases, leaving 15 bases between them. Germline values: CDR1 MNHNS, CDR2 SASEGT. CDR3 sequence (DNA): TGTGCCAGCAGTGACCTCCTAGCGTCCGGTGAGCAGTTCTTC. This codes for CASSDLLASGEQFF.

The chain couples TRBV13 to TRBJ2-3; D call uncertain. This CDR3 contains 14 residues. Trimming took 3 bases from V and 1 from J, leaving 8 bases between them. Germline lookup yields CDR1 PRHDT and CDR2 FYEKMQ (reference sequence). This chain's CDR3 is CASSFRSGTDTQYF. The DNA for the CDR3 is TGTGCCAGCAGCTTCCGTTCGGGCACAGATACGCAGTATTTT.

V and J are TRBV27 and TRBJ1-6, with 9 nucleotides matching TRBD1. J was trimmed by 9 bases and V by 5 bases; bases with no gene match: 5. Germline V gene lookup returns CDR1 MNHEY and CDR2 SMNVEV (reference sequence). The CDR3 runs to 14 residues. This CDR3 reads CASSHDRGSSPLHF. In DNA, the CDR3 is TGTGCCAGCAGTCACGACAGGGGGAGTTCACCCCTCCACTTT.

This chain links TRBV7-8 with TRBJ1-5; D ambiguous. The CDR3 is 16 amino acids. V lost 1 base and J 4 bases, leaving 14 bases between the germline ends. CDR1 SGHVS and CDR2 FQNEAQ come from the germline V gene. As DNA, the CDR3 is TGTGCCAGCAGCTTAGTTTCGACCCAAGCGAATCAGCCCCAGCATTTT. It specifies CASSLVSTQANQPQHF.

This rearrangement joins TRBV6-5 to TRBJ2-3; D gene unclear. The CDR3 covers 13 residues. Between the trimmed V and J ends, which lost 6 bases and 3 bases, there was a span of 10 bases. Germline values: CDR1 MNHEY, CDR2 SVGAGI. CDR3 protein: CASSFPGTDTQYF. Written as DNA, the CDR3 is TGTGCCAGCAGCTTTCCCGGAACAGATACGCAGTATTTT.

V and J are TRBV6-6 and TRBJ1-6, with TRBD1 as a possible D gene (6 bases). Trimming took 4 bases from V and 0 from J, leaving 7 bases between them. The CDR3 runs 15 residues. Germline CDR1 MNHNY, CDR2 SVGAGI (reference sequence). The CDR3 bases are TGTGCCAGCAGTTGGGACAACTCCTATAATTCACCCCTCCACTTT. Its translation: CASSWDNSYNSPLHF.

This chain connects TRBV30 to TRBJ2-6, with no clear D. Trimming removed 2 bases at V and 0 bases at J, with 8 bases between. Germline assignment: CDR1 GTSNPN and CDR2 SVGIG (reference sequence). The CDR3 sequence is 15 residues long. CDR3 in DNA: TGTGCCTGGAGTCCGCCAACCTCTGGGGCCAACGTCCTGACTTTC. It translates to CAWSPPTSGANVLTF.

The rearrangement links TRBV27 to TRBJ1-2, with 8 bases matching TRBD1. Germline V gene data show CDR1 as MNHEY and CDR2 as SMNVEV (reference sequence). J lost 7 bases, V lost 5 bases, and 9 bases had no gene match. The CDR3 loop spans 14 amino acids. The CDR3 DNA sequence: TGTGCCAGCAGTCCAAAACGGACAGGGAGTGGCTACACCTTC. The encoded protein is CASSPKRTGSGYTF.

The CDR3 bases are TGTGCCAGCACTCCCCTAGGAGGAGGTCGGGGCTACACCTTC. Translating it yields CASTPLGGGRGYTF. The rearrangement joins TRBV7-2 to TRBJ1-2; D call uncertain. Trimming removed 7 bases at V and 8 bases at J, with 20 bases between. This CDR3 has 14 amino acids. Germline CDR1 and CDR2: SGHTA and FQGNSA.

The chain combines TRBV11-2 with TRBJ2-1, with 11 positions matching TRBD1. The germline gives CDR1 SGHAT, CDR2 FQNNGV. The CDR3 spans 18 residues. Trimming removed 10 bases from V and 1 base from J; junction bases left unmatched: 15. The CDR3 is CATSGTGGRSASYNEQFF. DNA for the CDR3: TGTGCCACGTCGGGGACAGGGGGTCGATCTGCTTCCTACAATGAGCAGTTCTTC.

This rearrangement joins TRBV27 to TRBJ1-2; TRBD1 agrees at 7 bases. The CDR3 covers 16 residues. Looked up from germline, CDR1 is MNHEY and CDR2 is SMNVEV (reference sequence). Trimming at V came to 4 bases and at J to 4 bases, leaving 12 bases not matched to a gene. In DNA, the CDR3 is TGTGCCAGCAGTTCGACCAGGACAGGACATTCCTATGGCTACACCTTC. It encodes CASSSTRTGHSYGYTF.